This T cell receptor (beta chain) stems from a study of control samples from healthy donors and cancer patients. Germline V gives CDR1 GTSNPN, CDR2 SVGIG (reference sequence). The CDR3 runs 14 residues. Trimming stripped 3 bases from V and 3 bases from J, with 15 bases between. Clones were sequenced by immunoSEQ multiplex PCR, and TCRdb holds only the in-frame ones, with some missing. The data contain over 110,000 clones, roughly 92% of them seen just once; the ten biggest clones take up roughly 12%. The TCR sequence derives from a man younger than 45 in good health. The chain couples TRBV30 to TRBJ2-7; no definite D call. Sequenced material: blood. Written as DNA, the CDR3 is TGTGCCTGGAGCGTAAGTTACGGTCGCTACGAGCAGTACTTC. Translated, it gives CAWSVSYGRYEQYF.